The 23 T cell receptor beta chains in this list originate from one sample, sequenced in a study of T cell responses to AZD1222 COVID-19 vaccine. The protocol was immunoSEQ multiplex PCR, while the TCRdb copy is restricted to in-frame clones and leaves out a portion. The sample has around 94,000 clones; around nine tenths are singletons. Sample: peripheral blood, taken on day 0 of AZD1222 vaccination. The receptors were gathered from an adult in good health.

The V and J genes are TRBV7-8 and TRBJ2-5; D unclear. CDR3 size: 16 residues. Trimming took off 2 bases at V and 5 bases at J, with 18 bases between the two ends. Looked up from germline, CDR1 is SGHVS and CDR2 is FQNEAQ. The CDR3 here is CASSLRSGYDMETQYF. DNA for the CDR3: TGTGCCAGCAGCTTAAGGTCCGGGTACGACATGGAGACCCAGTACTTC.

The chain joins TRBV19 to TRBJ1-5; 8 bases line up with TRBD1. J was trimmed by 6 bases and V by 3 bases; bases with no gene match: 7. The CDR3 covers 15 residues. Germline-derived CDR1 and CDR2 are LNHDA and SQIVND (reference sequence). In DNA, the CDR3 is TGTGCCAGTAGTATCGATAGGGACAGGTCTCAGCCCCAGCATTTT. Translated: CASSIDRDRSQPQHF.

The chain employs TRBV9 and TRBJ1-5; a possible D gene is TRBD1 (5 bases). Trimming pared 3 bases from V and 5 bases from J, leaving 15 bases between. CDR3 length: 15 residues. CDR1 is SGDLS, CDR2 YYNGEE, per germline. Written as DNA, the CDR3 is TGTGCCAGCAGCGGTGGTCAGGGAGCCGATCAGCCCCAGCATTTT. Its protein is CASSGGQGADQPQHF.

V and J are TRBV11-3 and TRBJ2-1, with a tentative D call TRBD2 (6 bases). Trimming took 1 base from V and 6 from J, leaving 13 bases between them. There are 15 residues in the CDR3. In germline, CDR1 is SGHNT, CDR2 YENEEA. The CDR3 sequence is CASSLGGDGLNEQFF. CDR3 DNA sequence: TGTGCCAGCAGCTTAGGGGGGGACGGTCTCAATGAGCAGTTCTTC.

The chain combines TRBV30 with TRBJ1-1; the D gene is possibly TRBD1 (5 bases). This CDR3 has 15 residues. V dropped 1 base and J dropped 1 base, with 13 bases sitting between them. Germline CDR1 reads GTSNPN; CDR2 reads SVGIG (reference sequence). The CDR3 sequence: CAWSAGIWANTEAFF. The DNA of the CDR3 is TGTGCCTGGAGTGCAGGGATTTGGGCGAACACTGAAGCTTTCTTT.

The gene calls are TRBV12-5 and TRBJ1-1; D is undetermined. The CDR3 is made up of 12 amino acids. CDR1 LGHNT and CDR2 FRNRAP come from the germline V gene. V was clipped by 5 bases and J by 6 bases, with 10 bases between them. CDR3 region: CASGLFYSEAFF. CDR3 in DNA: TGTGCTAGTGGTCTTTTCTACTCTGAAGCTTTCTTT.

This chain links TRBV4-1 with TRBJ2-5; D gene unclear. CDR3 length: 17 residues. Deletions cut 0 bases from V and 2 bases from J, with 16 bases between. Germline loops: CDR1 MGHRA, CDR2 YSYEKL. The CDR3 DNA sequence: TGCGCCAGCAGCCAAGAGCTGGGCAGGTCGTGGCAAGAGACCCAGTACTTC. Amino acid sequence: CASSQELGRSWQETQYF.

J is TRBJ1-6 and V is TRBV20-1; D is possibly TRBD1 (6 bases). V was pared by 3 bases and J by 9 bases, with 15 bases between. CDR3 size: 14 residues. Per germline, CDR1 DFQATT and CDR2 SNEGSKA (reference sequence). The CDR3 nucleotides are TGCAGTGCTAGTTCAGTGGCACAGGGTTCACCCCTCCACTTT. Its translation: CSASSVAQGSPLHF.

In DNA, the CDR3 is TGTGCTAGTGGTTTGGTAATACGGGACACTGAAGCTTTCTTT. Translation gives CASGLVIRDTEAFF. This chain connects TRBV12-5 to TRBJ1-1; unclear D gene. Germline V CDR1 and CDR2: LGHNT, FRNRAP. The CDR3 totals 14 residues. Trimming took off 0 bases at V and 3 bases at J, with 8 bases between the two ends.

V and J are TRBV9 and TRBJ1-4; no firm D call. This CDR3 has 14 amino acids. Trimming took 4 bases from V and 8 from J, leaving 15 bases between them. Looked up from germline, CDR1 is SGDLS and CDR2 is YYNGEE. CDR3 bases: TGTGCCAGCAGCCATCCGGGCCGAAGCGAAAAACTGTTTTTT. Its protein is CASSHPGRSEKLFF. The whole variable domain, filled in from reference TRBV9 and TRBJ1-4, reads DSGVTQTPKHLITATGQRVTLRCSPRSGDLSVYWYQQSLDQGLQFLIQYYNGEERAKGNILERFSAQQFPDLHSELNLSSLELGDSALYFCASSHPGRSEKLFFGSGTQLSVL.

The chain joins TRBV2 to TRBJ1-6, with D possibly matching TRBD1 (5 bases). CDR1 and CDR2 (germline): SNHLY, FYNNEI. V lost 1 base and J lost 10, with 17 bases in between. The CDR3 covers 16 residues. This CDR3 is CASSEGKVRVRSPLHF. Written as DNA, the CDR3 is TGTGCCAGCAGTGAAGGAAAGGTCAGGGTAAGGTCACCCCTCCACTTT.

The DNA for the CDR3 is TGCAGCGTTGTACTTCAGGGGGGGGCTTTCTTT. Translated, it gives CSVVLQGGAFF. V usage is TRBV29-1 and J usage is TRBJ1-1; TRBD1 matches 7 bases. With V trimmed by 4 bases and J by 11 bases, 7 bases remained unmatched. The CDR3 sequence is 11 residues long. CDR1 and CDR2 (germline): SQVTM, ANQGSEA. Complete variable domain (other parts from reference TRBV29-1 and TRBJ1-1): SAVISQKPSRDICQRGTSLTIQCQVDSQVTMMFWYRQQPGQSLTLIATANQGSEATYESGFVIDKFPISRPNLTFSTLTVSNMSPEDSSIYLCSVVLQGGAFFGQGTRLTVV.

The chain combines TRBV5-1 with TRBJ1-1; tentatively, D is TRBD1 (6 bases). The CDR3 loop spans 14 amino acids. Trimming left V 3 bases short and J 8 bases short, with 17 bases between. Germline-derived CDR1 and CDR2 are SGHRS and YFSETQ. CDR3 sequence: CASSSRLGATEAFF. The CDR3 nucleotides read TGCGCCAGCAGCTCCCGGCTGGGGGCTACCGAAGCTTTCTTT.

The CDR3 sequence: CASRPGQAGTGELFF. DNA for the CDR3: TGTGCCAGCAGACCCGGACAGGCGGGTACCGGGGAGCTGTTTTTT. V and J are TRBV7-9 and TRBJ2-2, with 7 bases fitting TRBD1. J lost 5 bases, V lost 6 bases, and 9 bases had no gene match. Germline CDR1 and CDR2: SEHNR and FQNEAQ (reference sequence). The CDR3 contains 15 residues.

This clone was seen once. This CDR3 is CATSRGRSTNYGYTF. As DNA, the CDR3 is TGTGCCACCAGCAGAGGACGGAGTACTAACTATGGCTACACCTTC. The chain joins TRBV15 to TRBJ1-2; D is unresolved. Trimming cost V 1 base and J 0 bases, with 9 bases left between them. CDR1 is LNHNV and CDR2 is YYDKDF in the germline V gene (reference sequence). This CDR3 has 15 residues.

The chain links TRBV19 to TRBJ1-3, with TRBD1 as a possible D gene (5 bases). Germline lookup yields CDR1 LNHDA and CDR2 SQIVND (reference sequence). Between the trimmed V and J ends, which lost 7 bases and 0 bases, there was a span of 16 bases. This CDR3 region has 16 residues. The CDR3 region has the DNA TGTGCCAGTATTGCGGGACGGTACCTCTCTGGAAACACCATATATTTT. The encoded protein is CASIAGRYLSGNTIYF.

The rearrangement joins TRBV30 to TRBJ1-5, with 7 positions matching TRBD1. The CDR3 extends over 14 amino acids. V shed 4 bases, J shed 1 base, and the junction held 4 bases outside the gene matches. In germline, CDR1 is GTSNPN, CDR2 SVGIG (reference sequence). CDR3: CAWTPGQSNQPQHF. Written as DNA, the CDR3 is TGTGCCTGGACTCCGGGACAGAGCAATCAGCCCCAGCATTTT.

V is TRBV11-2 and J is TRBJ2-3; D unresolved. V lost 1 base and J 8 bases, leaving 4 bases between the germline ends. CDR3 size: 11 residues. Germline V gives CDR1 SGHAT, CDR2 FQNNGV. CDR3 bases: TGTGCCAGCAGCTTAGGTGCTACGCAGTATTTT. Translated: CASSLGATQYF.

CDR3 nucleotides: TGCAGTGCTAGTACAGGGAACTATGGCTACACCTTC. Its translation: CSASTGNYGYTF. This chain links TRBV20-1 with TRBJ1-2; possible D gene TRBD1, 6 bases. Germline V gene sequence: CDR1 DFQATT, CDR2 SNEGSKA (reference sequence). The CDR3 loop spans 12 amino acids. Trimming removed 3 bases from V and 2 bases from J, with 7 bases in between.

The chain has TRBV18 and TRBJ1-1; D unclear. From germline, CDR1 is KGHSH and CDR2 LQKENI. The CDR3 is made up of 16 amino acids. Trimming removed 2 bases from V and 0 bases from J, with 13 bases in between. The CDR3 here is CASSPSQHGLNTEAFF. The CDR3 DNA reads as TGTGCCAGCTCACCATCGCAACACGGATTGAACACTGAAGCTTTCTTT.

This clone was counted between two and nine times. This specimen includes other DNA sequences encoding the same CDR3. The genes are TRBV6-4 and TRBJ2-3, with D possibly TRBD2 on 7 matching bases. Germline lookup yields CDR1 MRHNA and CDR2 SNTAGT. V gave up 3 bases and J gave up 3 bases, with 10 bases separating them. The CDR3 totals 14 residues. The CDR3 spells CASSERGGTDTQYF. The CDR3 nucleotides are TGTGCCAGCAGTGAAAGGGGGGGTACAGATACGCAGTATTTT.

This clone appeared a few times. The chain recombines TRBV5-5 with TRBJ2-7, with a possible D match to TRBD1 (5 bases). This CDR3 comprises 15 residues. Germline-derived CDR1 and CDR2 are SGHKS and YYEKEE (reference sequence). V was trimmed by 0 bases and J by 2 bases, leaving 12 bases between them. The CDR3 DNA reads TGTGCCAGCAGCTTGGGAACAGGTCTTGCCTACGAGCAGTACTTC. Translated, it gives CASSLGTGLAYEQYF.

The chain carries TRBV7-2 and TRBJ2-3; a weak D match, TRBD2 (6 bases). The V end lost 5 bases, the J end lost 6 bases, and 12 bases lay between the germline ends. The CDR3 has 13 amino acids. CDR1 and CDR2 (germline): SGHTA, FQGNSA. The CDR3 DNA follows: TGTGCCAGCAGCATGCGGGGAATTGATACGCAGTATTTT. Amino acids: CASSMRGIDTQYF.